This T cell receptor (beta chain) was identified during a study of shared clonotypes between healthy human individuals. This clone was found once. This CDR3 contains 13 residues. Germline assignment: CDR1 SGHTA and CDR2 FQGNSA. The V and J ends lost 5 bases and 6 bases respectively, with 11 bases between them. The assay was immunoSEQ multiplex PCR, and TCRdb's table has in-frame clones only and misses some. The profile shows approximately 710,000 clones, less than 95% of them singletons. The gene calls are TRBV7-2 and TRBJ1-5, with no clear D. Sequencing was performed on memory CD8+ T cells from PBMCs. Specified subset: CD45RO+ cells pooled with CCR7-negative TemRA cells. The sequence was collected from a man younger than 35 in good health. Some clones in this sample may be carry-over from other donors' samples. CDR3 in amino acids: CASSPIRGQPQHF. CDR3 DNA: TGTGCCAGCAGCCCCATAAGAGGTCAGCCCCAGCATTTT.